This T cell receptor beta chain was recorded in a study of Ad26.COV2.S vaccination and SARS-CoV-2 variants. Study information: A COV1001 Ad26.COV2.S trial-arm participant provided the sample. Participants got Ad26.COV2.S intramuscularly, once or twice 56 days apart.

Treatment defined: around 19 received Ad26.COV2.S at low or high dose, single or two shots; about 5 received placebo; per-sample allocation not given. Vaccine and placebo recipients were sampled on day 63 after the first injection. The table came from immunoSEQ multiplex PCR; TCRdb's copy has only in-frame clones and leaves some out. The data contain a few hundred thousand clones, roughly 87% of them singletons. The specimen comprised peripheral blood, sampled in a trial of Ad26.COV2.S vaccine versus placebo. This TCR was recovered from a person aged 18-60 years who received the Ad26.COV2.S COVID-19 vaccine or a placebo.

CDR3 region: CSVEDLGQGPEAFF. In nucleotides, the CDR3 is TGCAGCGTTGAAGATCTCGGACAGGGACCCGAAGCTTTCTTT. V usage is TRBV29-1 and J usage is TRBJ1-1, with 8 bases identical to TRBD1. Germline assignment: CDR1 SQVTM and CDR2 ANQGSEA. This CDR3 has 14 amino acids. V lost 0 bases and J lost 8; bases outside the gene matches: 8.